This T cell receptor (beta chain) derives from a study of identifying expanded T cells in peripheral blood. Data came from immunoSEQ multiplex PCR; TCRdb stores just in-frame clones and leaves some out. The profile covers about 110,000 clones, with around 89% appearing a single time and 16% taken by the ten largest. Healthy donors had no documented immune events, such as infections, while sampled. Study results and caveats: Across healthy donors, higher total template counts meant significantly greater two-week count variance. Over two and four weeks, about 15 and 19 clones changed, versus around 1.2 between replicates.

This clone was seen just once. Its antigen is not known. Germline CDR1 and CDR2: MNHEY and SVGAGI. There are 15 residues in the CDR3. V gave up 6 bases and J gave up 2 bases; unmatched junction bases: 4. Material for sequencing was blood. The J gene is TRBJ2-6, the V gene TRBV6-5; TRBD1 aligns across 7 bases. The source of this sequence is a person between 18 and 75 years old in good health. CDR3 nucleotide sequence: TGTGCCAGCAGGGACCAGGGGGCTGGGGCCAACGTCCTGACTTTC. Protein product: CASRDQGAGANVLTF.